This TCR beta chain is drawn from a study of blood T cell repertoires in COVID-19. The overall study: Material from acute and convalescent COVID-19 was sourced from the United States, Italy and Spain. Nucleic acid was either cDNA or gDNA, and it came from T cells, B-cell-depleted T cells, or PBMCs.

The trim removed 4 bases at V and 6 bases at J, leaving 5 bases unmatched. The CDR3 loop spans 13 amino acids. Per germline, CDR1 KGHSH and CDR2 LQKENI. Original methodology: Cell counts per sample came from amplifying reference gene primers. Here immunoSEQ multiplex PCR was the method, and the copy in TCRdb shows in-frame clones only, minus some. Clone size and the V and J calls come from that table; the DNA yielded D and trimming. This sample has around 140,000 clones; about 89% occur once, and the top ten carry 9.5% to 12%. The rearrangement links TRBV18 to TRBJ1-1, with 7 bases lining up with TRBD1. Sequencing used peripheral blood. The sequence was obtained from a woman in her 70s with COVID-19, enrolled during active disease. CDR3 residues: CASSQSGTAEAFF. The CDR3 coding sequence is TGTGCCAGCTCACAATCCGGGACAGCTGAAGCTTTCTTT.